This T cell receptor (beta chain) was sequenced in a study of beta chain features in type 1 diabetes. Every bit of the isolated RNA underwent reverse transcription, so sequencing read expressed TCRB transcripts. Some clones are missing from TCRdb's copy, which holds only in-frame ones; the method was immunoSEQ multiplex PCR. The sample gives approximately 200,000 clones, 9.6% of which show up once; approximately 0.035% is in the top ten. Germline V gene sequence: CDR1 MNHNY, CDR2 SVGAGI (reference sequence). The CDR3 runs 15 residues. The V end lost 2 bases, the J end lost 2 bases, and 12 bases lay between the germline ends. This clone showed up just a few times. Its antigen is currently unknown. Study outcomes and limitations: Insertions at VDJ junctions were less frequent in type 1 diabetes patients. These patients also deleted more nucleotides at the same junctions.

The material sequenced was naive CD4+ T cells from blood. The sequence was obtained from a woman between 18 and 29 years old in good health. This chain links TRBV6-6 with TRBJ1-2, with D hard to call. CDR3 sequence: CASSYGRRRNYGYTF. The DNA for the CDR3 is TGTGCCAGCAGTTACGGGAGACGACGGAACTATGGCTACACCTTC.